This T cell receptor beta chain was sequenced in a study of T-cell memory formation after mild COVID-19. Germline V gene sequence: CDR1 LNHDA, CDR2 SQIVND (reference sequence). V dropped 6 bases and J dropped 5 bases, with 16 bases sitting between them. The CDR3 has 14 residues. Findings and caveats of the study: In pre-infection memory, a portion of responding clones appeared, which suggested that cross-reactive memory joined.

About this clonotype itself: What it binds is not known.

TCRdb ran MiXCR on the 5' RACE reads and lists one entry per CDR3 protein. Among 350,000 to 450,000 distinct CDR3 sequences listed, 24% were seen once. V and J are TRBV19 and TRBJ1-2; the D gene is possibly TRBD1 (6 bases). The clonotype comes from an adult woman who had mild COVID-19 (a few samples of this study predate the infection). Cell type and time point are not known. The sample was PBMCs or a T cell subset sorted from them (not recorded which). In nucleotides, the CDR3 is TGTGCCAGTAGAACAGGGCGGAGTCTATATGGCTACACCTTC. This translates into CASRTGRSLYGYTF.